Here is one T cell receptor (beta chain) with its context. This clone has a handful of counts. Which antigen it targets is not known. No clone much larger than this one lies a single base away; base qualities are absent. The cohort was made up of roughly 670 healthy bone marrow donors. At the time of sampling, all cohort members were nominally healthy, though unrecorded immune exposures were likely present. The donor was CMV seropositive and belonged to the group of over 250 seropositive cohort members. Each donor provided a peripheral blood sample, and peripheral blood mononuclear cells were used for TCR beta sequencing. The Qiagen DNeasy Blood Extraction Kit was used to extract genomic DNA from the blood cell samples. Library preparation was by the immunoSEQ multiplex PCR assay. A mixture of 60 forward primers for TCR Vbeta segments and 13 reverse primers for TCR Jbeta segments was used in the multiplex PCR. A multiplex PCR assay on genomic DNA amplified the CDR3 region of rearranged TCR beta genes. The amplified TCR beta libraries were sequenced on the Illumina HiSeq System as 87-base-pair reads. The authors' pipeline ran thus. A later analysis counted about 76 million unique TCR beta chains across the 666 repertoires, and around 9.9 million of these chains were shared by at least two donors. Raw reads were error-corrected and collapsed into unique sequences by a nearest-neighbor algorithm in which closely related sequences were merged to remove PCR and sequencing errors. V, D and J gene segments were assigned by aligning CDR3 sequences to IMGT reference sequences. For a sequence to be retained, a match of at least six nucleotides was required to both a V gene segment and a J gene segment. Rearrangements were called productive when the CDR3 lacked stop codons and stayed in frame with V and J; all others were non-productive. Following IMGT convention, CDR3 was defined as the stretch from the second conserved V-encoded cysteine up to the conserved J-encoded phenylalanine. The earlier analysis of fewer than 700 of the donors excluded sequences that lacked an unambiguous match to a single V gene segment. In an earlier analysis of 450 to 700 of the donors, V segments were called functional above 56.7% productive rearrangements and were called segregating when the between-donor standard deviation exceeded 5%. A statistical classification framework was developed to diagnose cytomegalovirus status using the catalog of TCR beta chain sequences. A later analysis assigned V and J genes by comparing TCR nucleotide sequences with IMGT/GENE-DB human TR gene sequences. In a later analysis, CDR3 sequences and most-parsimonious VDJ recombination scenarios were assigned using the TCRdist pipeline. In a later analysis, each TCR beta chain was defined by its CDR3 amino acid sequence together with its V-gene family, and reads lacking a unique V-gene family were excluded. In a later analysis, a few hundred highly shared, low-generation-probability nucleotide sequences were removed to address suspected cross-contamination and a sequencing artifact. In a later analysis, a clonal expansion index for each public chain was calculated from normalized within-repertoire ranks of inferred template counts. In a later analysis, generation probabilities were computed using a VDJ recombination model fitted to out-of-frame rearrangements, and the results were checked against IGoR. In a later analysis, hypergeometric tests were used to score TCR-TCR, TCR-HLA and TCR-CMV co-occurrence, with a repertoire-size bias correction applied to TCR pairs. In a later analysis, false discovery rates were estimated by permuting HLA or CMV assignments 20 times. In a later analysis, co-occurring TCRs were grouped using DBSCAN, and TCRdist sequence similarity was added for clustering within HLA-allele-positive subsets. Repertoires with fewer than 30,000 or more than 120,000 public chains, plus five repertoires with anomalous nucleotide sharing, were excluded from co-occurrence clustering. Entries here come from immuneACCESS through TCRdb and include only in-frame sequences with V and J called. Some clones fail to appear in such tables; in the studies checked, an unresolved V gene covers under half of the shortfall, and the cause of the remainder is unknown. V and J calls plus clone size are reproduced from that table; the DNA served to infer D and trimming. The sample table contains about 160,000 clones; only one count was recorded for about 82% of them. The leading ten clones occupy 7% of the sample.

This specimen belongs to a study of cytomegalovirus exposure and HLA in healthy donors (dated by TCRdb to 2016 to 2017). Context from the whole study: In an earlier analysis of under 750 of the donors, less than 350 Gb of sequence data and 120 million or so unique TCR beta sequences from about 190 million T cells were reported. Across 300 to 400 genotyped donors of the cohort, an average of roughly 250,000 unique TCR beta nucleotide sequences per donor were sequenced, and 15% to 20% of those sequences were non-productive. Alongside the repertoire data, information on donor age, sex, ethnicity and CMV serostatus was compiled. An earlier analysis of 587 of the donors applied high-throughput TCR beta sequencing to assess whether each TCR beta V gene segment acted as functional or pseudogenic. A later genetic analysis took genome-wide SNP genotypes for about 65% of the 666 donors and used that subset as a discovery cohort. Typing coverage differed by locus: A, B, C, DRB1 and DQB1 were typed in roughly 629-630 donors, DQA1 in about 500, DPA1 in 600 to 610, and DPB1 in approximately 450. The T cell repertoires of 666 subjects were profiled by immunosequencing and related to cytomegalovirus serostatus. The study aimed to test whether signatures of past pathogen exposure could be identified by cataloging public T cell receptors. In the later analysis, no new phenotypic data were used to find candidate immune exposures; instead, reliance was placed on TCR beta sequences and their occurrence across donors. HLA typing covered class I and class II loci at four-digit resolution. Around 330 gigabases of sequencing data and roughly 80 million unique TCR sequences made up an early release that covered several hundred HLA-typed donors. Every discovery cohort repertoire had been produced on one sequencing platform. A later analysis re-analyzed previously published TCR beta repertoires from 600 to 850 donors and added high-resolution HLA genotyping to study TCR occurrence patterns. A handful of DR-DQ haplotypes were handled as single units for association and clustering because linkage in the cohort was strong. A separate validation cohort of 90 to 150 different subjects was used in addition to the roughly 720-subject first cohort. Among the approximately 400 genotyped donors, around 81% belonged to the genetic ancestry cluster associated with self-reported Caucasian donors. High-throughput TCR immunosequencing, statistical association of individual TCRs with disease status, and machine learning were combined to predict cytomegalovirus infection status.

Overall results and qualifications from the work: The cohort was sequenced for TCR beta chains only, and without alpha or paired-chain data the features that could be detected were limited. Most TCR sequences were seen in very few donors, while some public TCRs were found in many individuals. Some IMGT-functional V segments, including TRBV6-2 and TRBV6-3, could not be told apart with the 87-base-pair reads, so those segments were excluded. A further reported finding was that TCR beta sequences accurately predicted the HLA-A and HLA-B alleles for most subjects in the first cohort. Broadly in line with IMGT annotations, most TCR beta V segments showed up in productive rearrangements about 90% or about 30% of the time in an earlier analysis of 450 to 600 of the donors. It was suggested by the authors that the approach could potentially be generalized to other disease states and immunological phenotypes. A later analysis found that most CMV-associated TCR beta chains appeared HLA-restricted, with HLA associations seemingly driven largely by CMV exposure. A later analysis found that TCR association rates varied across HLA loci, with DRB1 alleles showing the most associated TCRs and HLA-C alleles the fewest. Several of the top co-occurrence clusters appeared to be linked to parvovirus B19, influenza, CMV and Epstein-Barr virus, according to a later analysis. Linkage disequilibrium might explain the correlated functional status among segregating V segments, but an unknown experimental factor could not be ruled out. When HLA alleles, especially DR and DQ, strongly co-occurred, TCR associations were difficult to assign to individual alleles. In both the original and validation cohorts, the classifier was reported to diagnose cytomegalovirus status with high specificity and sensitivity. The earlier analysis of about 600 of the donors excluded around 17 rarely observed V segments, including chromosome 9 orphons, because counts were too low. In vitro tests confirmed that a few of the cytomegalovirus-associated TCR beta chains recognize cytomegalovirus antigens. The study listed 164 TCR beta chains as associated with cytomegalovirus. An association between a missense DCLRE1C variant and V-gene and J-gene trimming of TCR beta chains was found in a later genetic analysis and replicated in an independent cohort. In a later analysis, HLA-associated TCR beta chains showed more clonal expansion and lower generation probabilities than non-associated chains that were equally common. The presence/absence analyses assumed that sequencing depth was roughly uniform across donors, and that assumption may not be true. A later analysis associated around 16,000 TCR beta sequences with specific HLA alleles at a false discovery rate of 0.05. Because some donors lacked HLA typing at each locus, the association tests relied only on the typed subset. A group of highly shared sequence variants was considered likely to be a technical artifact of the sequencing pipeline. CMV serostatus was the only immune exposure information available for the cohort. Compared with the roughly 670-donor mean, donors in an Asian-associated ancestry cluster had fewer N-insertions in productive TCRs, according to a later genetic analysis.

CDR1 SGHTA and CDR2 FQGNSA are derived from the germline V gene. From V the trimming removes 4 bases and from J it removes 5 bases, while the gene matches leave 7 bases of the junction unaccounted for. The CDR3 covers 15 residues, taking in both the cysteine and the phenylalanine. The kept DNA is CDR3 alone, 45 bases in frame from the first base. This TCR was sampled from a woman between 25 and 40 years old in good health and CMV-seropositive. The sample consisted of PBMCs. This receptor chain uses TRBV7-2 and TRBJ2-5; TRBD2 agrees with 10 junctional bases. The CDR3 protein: CASSSSGGASETQYF. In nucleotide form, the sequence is TGTGCCAGCAGCTCAAGCGGGGGGGCCTCGGAGACCCAGTACTTC.